Sequencing of this TCR beta chain was carried out in a study of T cell responses to AZD1222 COVID-19 vaccine. Study context: Recipients boosted at about 4 weeks or about 12 weeks are pooled.

Germline loops: CDR1 MNHEY, CDR2 SVGAGI. Trimming shortened V by 2 bases and J by 8 bases, and 9 bases separated the two germline ends. This CDR3 contains 12 residues. Whole-study results and caveats: The donor group comprised mostly white British people and more females; the analysis possibly underestimated clonal diversity. As reported, nearly half of all spike-specific TCRs target variant regions that are unmutated. Dominant at 160-218 and 743-854, vaccine-associated CD4 TCRs also spanned spike.

This table comes from immunoSEQ multiplex PCR, and its TCRdb copy is limited to in-frame clones, with some not included. Of more than 95,000 clones listed, 90% are singletons. This clone was seen just once. The antigen is not known. The chain uses TRBV6-5 and TRBJ1-2; no definite D call. The TCR originated in an adult in good health. The starting material was peripheral blood, obtained on day 0 of AZD1222 vaccination. CDR3 bases: TGTGCCAGCAGTTACGACCAGCGGGGCTACACCTTC. As protein: CASSYDQRGYTF.